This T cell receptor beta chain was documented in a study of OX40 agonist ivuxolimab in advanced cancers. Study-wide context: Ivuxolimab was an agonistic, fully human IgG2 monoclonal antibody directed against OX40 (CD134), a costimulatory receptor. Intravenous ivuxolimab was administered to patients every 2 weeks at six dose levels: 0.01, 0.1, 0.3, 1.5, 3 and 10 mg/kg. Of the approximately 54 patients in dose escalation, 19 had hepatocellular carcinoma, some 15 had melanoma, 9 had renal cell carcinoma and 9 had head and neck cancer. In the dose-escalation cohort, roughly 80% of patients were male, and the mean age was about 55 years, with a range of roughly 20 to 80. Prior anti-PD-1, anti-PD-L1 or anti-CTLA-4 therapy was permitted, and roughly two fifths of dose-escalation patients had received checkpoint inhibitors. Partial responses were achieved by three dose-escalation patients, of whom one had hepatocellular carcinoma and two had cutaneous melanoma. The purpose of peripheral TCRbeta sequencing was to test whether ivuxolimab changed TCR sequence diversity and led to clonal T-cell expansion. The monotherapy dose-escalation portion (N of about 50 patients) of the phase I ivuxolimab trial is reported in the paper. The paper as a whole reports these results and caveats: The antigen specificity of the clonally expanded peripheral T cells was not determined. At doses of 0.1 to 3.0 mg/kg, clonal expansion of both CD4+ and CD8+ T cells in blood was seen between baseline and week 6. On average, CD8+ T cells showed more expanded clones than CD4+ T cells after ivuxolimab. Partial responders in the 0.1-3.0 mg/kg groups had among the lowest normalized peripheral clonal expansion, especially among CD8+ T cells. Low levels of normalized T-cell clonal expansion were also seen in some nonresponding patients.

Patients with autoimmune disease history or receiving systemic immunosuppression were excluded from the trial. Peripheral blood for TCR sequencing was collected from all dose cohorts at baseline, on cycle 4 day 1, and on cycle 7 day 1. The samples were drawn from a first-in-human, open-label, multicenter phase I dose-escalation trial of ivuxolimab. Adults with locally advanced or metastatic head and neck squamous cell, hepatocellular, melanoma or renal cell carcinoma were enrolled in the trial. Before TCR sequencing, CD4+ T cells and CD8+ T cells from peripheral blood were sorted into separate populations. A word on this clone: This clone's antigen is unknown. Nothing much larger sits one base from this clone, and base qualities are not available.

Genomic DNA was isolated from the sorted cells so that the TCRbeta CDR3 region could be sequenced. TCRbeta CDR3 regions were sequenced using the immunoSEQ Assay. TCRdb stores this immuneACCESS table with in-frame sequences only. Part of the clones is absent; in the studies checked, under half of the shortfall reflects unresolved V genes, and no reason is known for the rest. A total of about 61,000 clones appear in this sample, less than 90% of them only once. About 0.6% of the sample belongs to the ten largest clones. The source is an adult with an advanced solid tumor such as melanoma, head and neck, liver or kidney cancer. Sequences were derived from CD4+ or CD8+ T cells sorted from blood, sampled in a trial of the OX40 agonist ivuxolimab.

This receptor carries the CDR3 CASSMGTGAGGNTIYF. The DNA sequence is given as TGTGCCAGTAGTATGGGGACGGGCGCTGGTGGAAACACCATATATTTT. Recombination connected TRBV19 to TRBJ1-3, with TRBD1 tentatively as D gene (5 bases match). Measured from the cysteine to the phenylalanine, the CDR3 is 16 residues long. Just the 48-base CDR3 DNA is kept, in frame starting at base 1. At the junction V is shortened by 3 bases and J by 3 bases, with 15 bases in between. In the germline V gene (reference sequence), CDR1 corresponds to LNHDA and CDR2 to SQIVND. When the CDR3 is completed using the reference TRBV19 and TRBJ1-3 genes on either side, the full variable domain is DGGITQSPKYLFRKEGQNVTLSCEQNLNHDAMYWYRQDPGQGLRLIYYSQIVNDFQKGDIAEGYSVSREKKESFPLTVTSAQKNPTAFYLCASSMGTGAGGNTIYFGEGSWLTVV.